The 4 T cell receptor beta chains reported below all come from one sample, sequenced in a study of shared clonotypes between healthy human individuals. Generated by immunoSEQ multiplex PCR, the TCRdb table keeps only in-frame clones and is missing some. Of fewer than 650,000 clones in the sample, over 65% were seen once. The sample comprised PBMCs. The origin of the receptors is a woman in her thirties or forties in good health. Some clones in this sample may be carry-over from other donors' samples.

This chain uses TRBV7-3 with TRBJ1-2; no clear D gene. CDR3 length: 15 residues. The V gene lost 4 bases and the J gene lost 2 bases, with 14 bases spanning the gap. Germline V CDR1 and CDR2: SGHTA, FQGTGA. Here the CDR3 reads CASSSNPRQNYGYTF. CDR3 coding DNA: TGTGCCAGCAGCTCCAACCCCCGGCAGAACTATGGCTACACCTTC.

The chain has TRBV28 and TRBJ1-2; D gene ambiguous. V gave up 5 bases and J gave up 2 bases, with 9 bases separating them. CDR3 length: 13 amino acids. Germline V gene data show CDR1 as MDHEN and CDR2 as SYDVKM. Here the CDR3 reads CASSGEGNYGYTF. The CDR3 DNA follows: TGTGCCAGCAGTGGGGAGGGCAACTATGGCTACACCTTC.

This CDR3 is CASSYSSGSYEQYF. For the CDR3, the DNA is TGCGCCAGCAGCTACTCTAGCGGGAGCTACGAGCAGTACTTC. V and J are TRBV5-1 and TRBJ2-7; 10 bases fit TRBD2. CDR1 is SGHRS, CDR2 YFSETQ, per germline. J gave up 3 bases and V 3 bases, and 3 bases lay outside the gene matches. The CDR3 covers 14 residues.

Note on this clone: This is likely an artifact of a read error, given a far larger clone one base away. This chain joins TRBV7-9 and TRBJ1-2, with D perhaps TRBD1 (6 bases). Germline-derived CDR1 and CDR2 are SEHNR and FQNEAQ (reference sequence). V was clipped by 0 bases and J by 7 bases, with 12 bases between them. The CDR3 runs 14 residues. CDR3 sequence reads: CASSLATGYCGYTF. DNA of the CDR3: TGTGCCAGCAGCTTAGCTACAGGGTACTGTGGCTACACCTTC.